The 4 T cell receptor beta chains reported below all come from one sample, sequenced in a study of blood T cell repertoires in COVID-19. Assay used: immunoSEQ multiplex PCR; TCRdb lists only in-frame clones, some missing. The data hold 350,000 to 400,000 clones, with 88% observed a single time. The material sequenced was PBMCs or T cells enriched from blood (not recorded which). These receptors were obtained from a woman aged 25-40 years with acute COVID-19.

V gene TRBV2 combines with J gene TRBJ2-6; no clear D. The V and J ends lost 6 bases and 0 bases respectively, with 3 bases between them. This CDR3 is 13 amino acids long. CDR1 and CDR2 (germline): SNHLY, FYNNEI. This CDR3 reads CASSFSGANVLTF. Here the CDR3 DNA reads TGTGCCAGCAGCTTCTCTGGGGCCAACGTCCTGACTTTC.

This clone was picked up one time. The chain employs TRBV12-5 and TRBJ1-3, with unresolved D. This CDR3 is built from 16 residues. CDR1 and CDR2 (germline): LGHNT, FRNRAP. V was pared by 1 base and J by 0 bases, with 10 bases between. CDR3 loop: CASGLGAGLSGNTIYF. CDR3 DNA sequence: TGTGCTAGTGGTTTGGGGGCAGGCCTCTCTGGAAACACCATATATTTT. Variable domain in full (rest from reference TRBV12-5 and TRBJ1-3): DARVTQTPRHKVTEMGQEVTMRCQPILGHNTVFWYRQTMMQGLELLAYFRNRAPLDDSGMPKDRFSAEMPDATLATLKIQPSEPRDSAVYFCASGLGAGLSGNTIYFGEGSWLTVV.

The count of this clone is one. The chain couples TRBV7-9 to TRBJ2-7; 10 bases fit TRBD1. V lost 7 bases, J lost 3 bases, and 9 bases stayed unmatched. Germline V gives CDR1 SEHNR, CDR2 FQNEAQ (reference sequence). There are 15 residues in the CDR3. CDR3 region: CASIGGQGGIYEQYF. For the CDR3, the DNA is TGTGCCAGCATCGGAGGACAGGGGGGGATCTACGAGCAGTACTTC. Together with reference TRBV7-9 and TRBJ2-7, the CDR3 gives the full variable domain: DTGVSQNPRHKITKRGQNVTFRCDPISEHNRLYWYRQTLGQGPEFLTYFQNEAQLEKSRLLSDRFSAERPKGSFSTLEIQRTEQGDSAMYLCASIGGQGGIYEQYFGPGTRLTVT.

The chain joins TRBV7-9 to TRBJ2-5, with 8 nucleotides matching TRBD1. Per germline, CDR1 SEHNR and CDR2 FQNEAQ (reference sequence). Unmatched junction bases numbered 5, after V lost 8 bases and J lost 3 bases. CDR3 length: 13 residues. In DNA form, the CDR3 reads TGTGCCAGCCAGGGGGCAGTAGAAGAGACCCAGTACTTC. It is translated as CASQGAVEETQYF.